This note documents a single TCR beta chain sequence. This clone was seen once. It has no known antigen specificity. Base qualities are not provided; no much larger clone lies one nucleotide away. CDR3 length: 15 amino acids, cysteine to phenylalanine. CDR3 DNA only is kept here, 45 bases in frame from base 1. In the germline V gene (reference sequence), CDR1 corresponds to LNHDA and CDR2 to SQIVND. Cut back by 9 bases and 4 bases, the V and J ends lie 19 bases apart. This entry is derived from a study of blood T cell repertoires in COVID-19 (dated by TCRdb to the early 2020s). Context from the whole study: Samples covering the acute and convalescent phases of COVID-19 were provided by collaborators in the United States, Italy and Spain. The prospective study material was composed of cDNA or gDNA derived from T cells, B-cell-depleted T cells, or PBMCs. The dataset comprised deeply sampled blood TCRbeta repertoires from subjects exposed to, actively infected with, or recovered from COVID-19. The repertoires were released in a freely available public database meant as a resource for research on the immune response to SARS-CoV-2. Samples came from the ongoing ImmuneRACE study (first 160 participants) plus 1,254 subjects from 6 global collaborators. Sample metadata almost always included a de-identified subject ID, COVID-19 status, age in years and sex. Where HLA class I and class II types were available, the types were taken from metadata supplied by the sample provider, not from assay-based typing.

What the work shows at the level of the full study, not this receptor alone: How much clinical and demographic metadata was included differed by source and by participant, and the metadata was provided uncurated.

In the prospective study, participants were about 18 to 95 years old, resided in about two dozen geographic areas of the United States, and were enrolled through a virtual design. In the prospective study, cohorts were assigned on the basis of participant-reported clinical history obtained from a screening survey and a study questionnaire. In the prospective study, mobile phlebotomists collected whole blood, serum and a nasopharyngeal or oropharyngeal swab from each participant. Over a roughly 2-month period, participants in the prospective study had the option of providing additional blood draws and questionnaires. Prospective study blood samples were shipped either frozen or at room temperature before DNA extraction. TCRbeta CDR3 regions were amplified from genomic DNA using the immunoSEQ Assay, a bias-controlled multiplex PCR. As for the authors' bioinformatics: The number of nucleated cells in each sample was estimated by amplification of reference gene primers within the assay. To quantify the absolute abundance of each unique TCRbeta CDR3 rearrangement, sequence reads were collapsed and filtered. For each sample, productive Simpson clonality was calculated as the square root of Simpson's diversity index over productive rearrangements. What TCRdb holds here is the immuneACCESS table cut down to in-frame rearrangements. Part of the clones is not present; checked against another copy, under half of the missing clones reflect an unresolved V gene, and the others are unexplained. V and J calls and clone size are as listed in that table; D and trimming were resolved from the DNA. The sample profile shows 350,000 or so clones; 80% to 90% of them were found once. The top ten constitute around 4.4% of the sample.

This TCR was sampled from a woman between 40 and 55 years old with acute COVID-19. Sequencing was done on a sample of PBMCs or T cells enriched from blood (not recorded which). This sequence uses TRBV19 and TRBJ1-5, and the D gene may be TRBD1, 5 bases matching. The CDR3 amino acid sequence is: CASRGGGIGNQPQHF. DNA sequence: TGTGCCAGCCGGGGCGGGGGGATCGGGAATCAGCCCCAGCATTTT.